This TCR beta chain is from a study of identical twins. General study findings and limits: For cord blood, abundant beta clonotypes had fewer insertions, unlike memory repertoires, which showed none. Among out-of-frame alpha sequences shared by twins, low generation probability occurred in excess.

The CDR3 is 14 residues long. After removal of 4 bases from V and 1 base from J, the junction contained 1 base not matched to a gene. In germline, CDR1 is KGHSH, CDR2 LQKENI. One entry per CDR3 protein, called by TCRdb with MiXCR from the 5' RACE reads. The sample gives around 340,000 distinct CDR3 sequences, 9% of which show up once; approximately 8.9% is in the top ten. This clonotype was detected ten times or more. Antigen unknown. This clonotype was sampled from a woman aged 45-60 years in good health. The sample comprised naive T cells sorted from blood. This chain connects TRBV18 to TRBJ1-1; 9 bases map to TRBD1. The chain's CDR3 is CASSRGQGNTEAFF. DNA for the CDR3: TGTGCCAGCTCACGGGGACAGGGGAACACTGAAGCTTTCTTT.